The present T cell receptor (beta chain) was sequenced within a study of blood T cells in healthy people across ages. General study results and limits: Bulk PBMC profiling left naive and antigen-experienced comparisons inconclusive.

A sample-barcoded 5' primer and a J-beta primer mix were used in a second PCR of roughly 6 to 12 cycles. Per-sample output comprised a minimum of 3 million paired-end reads containing CDR3. Each CDR3 protein is one row after TCRdb ran MiXCR on the 5' RACE reads. The table has approximately 770,000 distinct CDR3 sequences, nearly 60% seen once. Comment on this clonotype: What it binds is not known.

Germline V gene data show CDR1 as LGHNA and CDR2 as YNFKEQ. The V gene lost 4 bases and the J gene lost 12 bases, with 13 bases spanning the gap. There are 12 residues in the CDR3. The sequencing input was blood. This sequence originates from a man aged 30-40 years in good health. The chain links TRBV4-2 to TRBJ2-1; D call uncertain. The CDR3 bases are TGTGCCAGCAGCCCGGTCGACCATCCGCAGTTCTTC. This translates into CASSPVDHPQFF.